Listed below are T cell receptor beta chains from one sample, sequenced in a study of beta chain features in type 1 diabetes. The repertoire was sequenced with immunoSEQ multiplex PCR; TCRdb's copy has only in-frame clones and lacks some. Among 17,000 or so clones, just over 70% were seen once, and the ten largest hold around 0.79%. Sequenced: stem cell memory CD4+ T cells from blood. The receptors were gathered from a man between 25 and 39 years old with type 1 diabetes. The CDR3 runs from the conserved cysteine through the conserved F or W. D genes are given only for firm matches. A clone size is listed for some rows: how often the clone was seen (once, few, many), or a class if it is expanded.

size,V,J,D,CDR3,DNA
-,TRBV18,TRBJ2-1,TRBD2,CASSPERGVENEQFF,TGTGCCAGCTCACCCGAGCGGGGGGTAGAGAATGAGCAGTTCTTC
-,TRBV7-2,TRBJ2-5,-,CASSFYRTDQETQYF,TGTGCCAGCAGCTTCTATCGGACAGACCAAGAGACCCAGTACTTC
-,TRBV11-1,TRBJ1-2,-,CASSPGLLYGYTF,TGTGCCAGCAGCCCGGGACTACTCTATGGCTACACCTTC
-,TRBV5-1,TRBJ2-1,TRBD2,CASSIYGLAGGNEQFF,TGCGCCAGCAGCATATATGGGCTAGCGGGTGGCAATGAGCAGTTCTTC
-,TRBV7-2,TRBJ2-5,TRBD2,CASSLAAAGGQETQYF,TGTGCCAGCAGCTTAGCGGCAGCGGGGGGCCAAGAGACCCAGTACTTC
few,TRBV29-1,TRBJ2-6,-,CSVVAGDSGANVLTF,TGCAGCGTTGTGGCAGGCGACTCTGGGGCCAACGTCCTGACTTTC
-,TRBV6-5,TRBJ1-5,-,CASRPTGYSNQPQHF,TGTGCCAGCAGGCCAACAGGGTATAGCAATCAGCCCCAGCATTTT
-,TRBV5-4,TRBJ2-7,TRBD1,CASSFMTGDISEQYF,TGTGCCAGCAGCTTTATGACAGGGGATATAAGCGAGCAGTACTTC
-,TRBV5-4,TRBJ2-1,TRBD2,CASSLASAGGQSEQFF,TGTGCCAGCAGCTTGGCGTCGGCGGGGGGGCAAAGTGAGCAGTTCTTC
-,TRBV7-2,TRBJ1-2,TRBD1,CASSLGGQGAYGYTF,TGTGCCAGCAGCTTAGGGGGACAGGGGGCTTATGGCTACACCTTC
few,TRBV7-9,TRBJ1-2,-,CASSPRGGRDGYTF,TGTGCCAGCAGCCCCCGTGGTGGCAGGGATGGCTACACCTTC
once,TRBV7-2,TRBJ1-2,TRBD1,CASSSARQGYGYTF,TGTGCCAGCAGCTCCGCCCGACAGGGATATGGCTACACCTTC
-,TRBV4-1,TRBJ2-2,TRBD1,CASSLTGENTGELFF,TGCGCCAGCAGCCTGACAGGGGAGAACACCGGGGAGCTGTTTTTT
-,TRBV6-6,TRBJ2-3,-,CASSFSSSDTQYF,TGTGCCAGCAGTTTCTCCTCGTCTGATACGCAGTATTTT
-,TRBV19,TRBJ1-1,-,CASMGLRNTEAFF,TGTGCCAGTATGGGACTTAGGAACACTGAAGCTTTCTTT
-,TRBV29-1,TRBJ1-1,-,CLTGNTEAFF,TGCTTAACAGGGAACACTGAAGCTTTCTTT
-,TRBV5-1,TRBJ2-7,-,CASSLITGNHEQYF,TGCGCCAGCAGCTTAATAACAGGTAACCACGAGCAGTACTTC
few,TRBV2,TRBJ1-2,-,CASSERQPEFYGYTF,TGTGCCAGCAGTGAAAGACAACCCGAGTTCTATGGCTACACCTTC
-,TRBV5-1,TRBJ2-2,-,CASSLNQGNTGELFF,TGCGCCAGCAGCTTGAATCAGGGGAACACCGGGGAGCTGTTTTTT
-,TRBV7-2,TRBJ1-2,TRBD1,CASSLDRDYGYTF,TGTGCCAGCAGCTTGGACAGGGACTATGGCTACACCTTC
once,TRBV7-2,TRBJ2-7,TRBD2,CASQAAAPLAGDYEQYF,TGTGCCAGCCAAGCAGCCGCCCCCCTAGCGGGGGACTACGAGCAGTACTTC
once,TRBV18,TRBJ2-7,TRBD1,CASSPQSGGYEQYF,TGTGCCAGCTCACCACAGTCAGGGGGCTACGAGCAGTACTTC
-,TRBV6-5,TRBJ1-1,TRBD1,CASSWAGGTEAFF,TGTGCCAGCAGTTGGGCAGGGGGCACTGAAGCTTTCTTT
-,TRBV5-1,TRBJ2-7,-,CASSLAEDSSYEQYF,TGCGCCAGCAGCTTGGCCGAAGACAGTTCCTACGAGCAGTACTTC
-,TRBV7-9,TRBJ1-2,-,CASSLGGGARGYTF,TGTGCCAGCAGCTTAGGAGGCGGGGCGCGTGGCTACACCTTC
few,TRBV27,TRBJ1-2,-,CASSSAQGPRYTF,TGTGCCAGCAGTTCGGCCCAGGGCCCTCGCTACACCTTC
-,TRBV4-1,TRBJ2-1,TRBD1,CASSLTGSRNEQFF,TGCGCCAGCAGCCTGACAGGGTCCAGGAATGAGCAGTTCTTC
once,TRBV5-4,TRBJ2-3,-,CASSQYGVLMDTQYF,TGTGCCAGCAGCCAATATGGAGTGCTAATGGATACGCAGTATTTT
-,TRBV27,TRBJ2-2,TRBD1,CASMDRGRAGELFF,TGTGCCAGCATGGACAGGGGAAGGGCCGGGGAGCTGTTTTTT
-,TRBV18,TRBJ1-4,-,CASSPGAANEKLFF,TGTGCCAGCTCACCAGGGGCCGCGAATGAAAAACTGTTTTTT
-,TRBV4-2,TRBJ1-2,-,CASSQQGGDYGYTF,TGTGCCAGCAGCCAGCAGGGTGGTGACTATGGCTACACCTTC
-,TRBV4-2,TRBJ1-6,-,CASSQQGWNNSPLHF,TGTGCCAGCAGCCAACAGGGGTGGAATAATTCACCCCTCCACTTT
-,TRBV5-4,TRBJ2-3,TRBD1,CASSPGQGSDTQYF,TGTGCCAGCAGCCCCGGACAGGGATCAGATACGCAGTATTTT
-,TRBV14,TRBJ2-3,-,CASSQGQGGGPDTQYF,TGTGCCAGCAGTCAAGGCCAAGGCGGGGGCCCAGATACGCAGTATTTT
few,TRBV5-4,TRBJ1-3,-,CASSLPGISGNTIYF,TGTGCCAGCAGCTTGCCAGGGATCTCTGGAAACACCATATATTTT
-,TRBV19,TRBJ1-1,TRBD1,CASSNPSTGAMWYTEAFF,TGTGCCAGTAGTAACCCATCGACAGGGGCTATGTGGTACACTGAAGCTTTCTTT
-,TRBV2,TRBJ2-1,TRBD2,CASSERAGGRGEQFF,TGTGCCAGCAGTGAGAGAGCGGGGGGCCGAGGAGAGCAGTTCTTC
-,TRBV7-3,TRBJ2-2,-,CASSLNGGHTGELFF,TGTGCCAGCAGCTTAAACGGGGGGCACACCGGGGAGCTGTTTTTT
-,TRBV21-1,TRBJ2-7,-,CASRARATSFSYEQYF,TGTGCCAGCAGGGCGAGAGCGACGTCCTTCTCCTACGAGCAGTACTTC
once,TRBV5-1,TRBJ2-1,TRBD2,CASSLGTSGGFNEQFF,TGCGCCAGCAGCTTGGGTACTAGCGGGGGCTTCAATGAGCAGTTCTTC
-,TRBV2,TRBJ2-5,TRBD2,CASGTSGQETQYF,TGTGCCAGCGGGACTAGCGGGCAAGAGACCCAGTACTTC
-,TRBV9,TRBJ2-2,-,CASTRAYTGELFF,TGTGCCAGCACACGAGCTTACACCGGGGAGCTGTTTTTT
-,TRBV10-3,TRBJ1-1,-,CAISDSRISNTEAFF,TGTGCCATCAGTGATTCGCGGATCTCGAACACTGAAGCTTTCTTT
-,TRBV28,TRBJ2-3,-,CASSNAPPGVGTDTQYF,TGTGCCAGCAGTAATGCCCCCCCGGGGGTGGGCACAGATACGCAGTATTTT
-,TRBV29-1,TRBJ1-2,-,CSVEGRDGANYGYTF,TGCAGCGTTGAGGGCAGGGATGGAGCTAACTATGGCTACACCTTC
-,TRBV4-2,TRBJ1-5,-,CASSQDSQGSQPQHF,TGTGCCAGCAGCCAAGACTCGCAGGGAAGCCAGCCCCAGCATTTT
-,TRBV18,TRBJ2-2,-,CASSPPSQNTGELFF,TGTGCCAGCTCACCACCTTCACAGAACACCGGGGAGCTGTTTTTT
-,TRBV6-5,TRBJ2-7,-,CASSGRDTYEQYF,TGTGCCAGCAGTGGCCGGGATACTTACGAGCAGTACTTC
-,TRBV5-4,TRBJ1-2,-,CASSLDGGRGYTF,TGTGCCAGCAGCTTGGACGGGGGACGGGGCTACACCTTC
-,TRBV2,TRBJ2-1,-,CASQRAANEQFF,TGTGCCAGCCAGCGGGCTGCCAATGAGCAGTTCTTC
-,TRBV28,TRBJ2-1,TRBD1,CASSLIGGFNEQFF,TGTGCCAGCAGTTTAATAGGGGGCTTTAATGAGCAGTTCTTC
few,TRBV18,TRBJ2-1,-,CASSPSWSSSSYNEQFF,TGTGCCAGCTCACCATCGTGGAGCAGCAGCTCCTACAATGAGCAGTTCTTC
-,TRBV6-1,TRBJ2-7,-,CASRAGTAGGEQYF,TGTGCCAGCAGAGCTGGGACAGCCGGGGGCGAGCAGTACTTC
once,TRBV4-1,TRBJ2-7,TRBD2,CASSLGLAGVTPYEQYF,TGCGCCAGCAGCCTGGGACTAGCGGGGGTGACCCCCTACGAGCAGTACTTC
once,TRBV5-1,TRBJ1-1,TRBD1,CASSSGQGGEAFF,TGCGCCAGCAGCTCGGGACAGGGAGGTGAAGCTTTCTTT